This T cell receptor beta chain stems from a study of blood T cell repertoires in COVID-19. Germline loops: CDR1 SGHKS, CDR2 YYEKEE (reference sequence). The CDR3 totals 14 residues. Trimming took 7 bases from V and 3 from J; bases not matched to a gene: 10. Generated by immunoSEQ multiplex PCR, the TCRdb table keeps only in-frame clones and is missing some. The table has about 210,000 clones, about 84% seen once; the top ten hold under 10%. Followed longitudinally, the Seattle patients had been enrolled during active infection. This receptor was taken from a woman of 80 years or more with COVID-19, enrolled during active disease. The chain has TRBV5-5 and TRBJ2-7; 7 bases line up with TRBD2. The sequencing input was peripheral blood. The CDR3 DNA reads as TGTGCCAGCCGCCCGGGGGAGGGTTTCTACGAGCAGTACTTC. It is translated as CASRPGEGFYEQYF.